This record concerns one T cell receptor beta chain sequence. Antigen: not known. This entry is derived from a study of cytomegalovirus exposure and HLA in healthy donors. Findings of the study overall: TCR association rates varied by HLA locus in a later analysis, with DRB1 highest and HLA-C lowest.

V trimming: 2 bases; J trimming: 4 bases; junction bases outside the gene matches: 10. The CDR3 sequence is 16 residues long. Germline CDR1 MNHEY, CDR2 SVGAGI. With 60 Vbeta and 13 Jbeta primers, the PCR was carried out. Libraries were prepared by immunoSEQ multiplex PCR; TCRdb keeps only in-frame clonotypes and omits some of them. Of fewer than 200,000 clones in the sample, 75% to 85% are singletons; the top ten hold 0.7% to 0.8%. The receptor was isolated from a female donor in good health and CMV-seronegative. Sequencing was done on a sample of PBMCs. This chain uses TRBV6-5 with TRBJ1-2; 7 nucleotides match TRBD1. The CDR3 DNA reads TGTGCCAGCAGTTACCGGGGACAGCCCAGGAGCTATGGCTACACCTTC. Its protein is CASSYRGQPRSYGYTF.